This T cell receptor (beta chain) was sequenced in a study of Tregs in tolerant kidney transplant recipients. The wider study: Mixed chimerism was transient after nonmyeloablative marrow transplants from related graft donors. Findings and limits, study-wide: Findings come from small patient numbers and require larger validation. Nucleotide sequences could not be compared across some patients' samples due to primer changes. The most relevant donor-specific Treg TCRbeta repertoire apparently came from expansion with activated donor B cells.

TCRdb keeps only in-frame clones here, not all; method: immunoSEQ multiplex PCR. The sample comprises 100,000 to 120,000 clones, nearly 90% of which are singletons, and 0.34% rests with the top ten. A word on this clone: Antigen specificity is unknown.

The CDR3 contains 15 residues. J was trimmed by 8 bases and V by 1 base; bases with no gene match: 6. In germline, CDR1 is SGHTA, CDR2 FQGNSA. Sequencing used CD4+ T cells from blood, obtained before the transplant. The chain recombines TRBV7-2 with TRBJ2-1, with 9 bases fitting TRBD2. The TCR originated in a human donor who received a combined kidney and bone marrow transplant. CDR3: CASSLGLAGMDEQFF. The CDR3 DNA sequence: TGTGCCAGCAGCTTAGGGCTAGCGGGGATGGATGAGCAGTTCTTC.